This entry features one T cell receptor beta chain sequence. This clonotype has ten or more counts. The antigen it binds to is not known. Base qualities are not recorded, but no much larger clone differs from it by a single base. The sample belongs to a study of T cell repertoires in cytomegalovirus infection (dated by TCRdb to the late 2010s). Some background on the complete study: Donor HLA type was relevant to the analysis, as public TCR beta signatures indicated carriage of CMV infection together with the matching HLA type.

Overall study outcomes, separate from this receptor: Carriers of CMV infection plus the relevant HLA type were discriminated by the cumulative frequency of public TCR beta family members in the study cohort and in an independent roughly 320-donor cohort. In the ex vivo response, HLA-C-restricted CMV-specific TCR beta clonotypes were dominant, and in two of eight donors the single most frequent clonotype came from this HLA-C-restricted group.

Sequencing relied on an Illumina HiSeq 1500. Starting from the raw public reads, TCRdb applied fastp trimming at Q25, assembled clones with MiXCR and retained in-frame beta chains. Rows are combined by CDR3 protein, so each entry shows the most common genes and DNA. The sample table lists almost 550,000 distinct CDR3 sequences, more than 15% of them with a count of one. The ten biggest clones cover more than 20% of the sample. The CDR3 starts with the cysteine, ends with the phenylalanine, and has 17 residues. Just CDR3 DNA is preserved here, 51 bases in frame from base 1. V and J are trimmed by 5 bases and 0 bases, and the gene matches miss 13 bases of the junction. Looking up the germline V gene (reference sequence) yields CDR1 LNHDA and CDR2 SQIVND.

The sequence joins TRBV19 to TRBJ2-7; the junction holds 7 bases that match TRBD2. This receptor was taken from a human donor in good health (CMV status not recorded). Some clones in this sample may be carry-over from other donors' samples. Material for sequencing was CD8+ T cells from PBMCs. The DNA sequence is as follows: TGTGCCAGTAGTTCCGGGGAGGCTAGCGGATACTCCTACGAGCAGTACTTC. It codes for CASSSGEASGYSYEQYF.